Below are 8 T cell receptor beta chains sequenced from a single sample in a study of PD-1 blockade in classical Hodgkin lymphoma. Sequencing used immunoSEQ multiplex PCR; TCRdb keeps in-frame clones, though not all of them. The sample has 40,000 to 45,000 clones, around 71% seen once. Each and every patient relapsed after autologous stem cell transplantation, and patients got differing brentuximab vedotin exposure. Sequencing was performed on peripheral blood mononuclear cells (PBMCs), taken at baseline. These receptor sequences come from a human donor with classical Hodgkin lymphoma.

V is TRBV11-2 and J is TRBJ1-4; no reliable D call. Germline assignment: CDR1 SGHAT and CDR2 FQNNGV. The ends were cut back, 3 bases at V and 0 bases at J, with 11 bases in the middle. This CDR3 has 16 amino acids. The CDR3 coding sequence is TGTGCCAGCAGCTTTTTGGGCGGAACAACTAATGAAAAACTGTTTTTT. Amino acid sequence: CASSFLGGTTNEKLFF.

V gene TRBV13 combines with J gene TRBJ2-7, with 7 nucleotides matching TRBD1. Trimming cost V 3 bases and J 7 bases; bases outside gene matches: 9. In germline, CDR1 is PRHDT, CDR2 FYEKMQ (reference sequence). This CDR3 contains 14 residues. CDR3 coding DNA: TGTGCCAGCAGCTTGGGGACAGCGCTGAGGGAGCAGTACTTC. It specifies CASSLGTALREQYF.

The V call is TRBV6-5, the J call TRBJ2-1, with D unclear. CDR1 and CDR2 (germline): MNHEY, SVGAGI. The CDR3 length is 13 residues. Trimming removed 6 bases from V and 4 bases from J, with 10 bases in between. The CDR3 loop is CASSYTLYNEQFF. CDR3 DNA: TGTGCCAGCAGCTACACACTATACAATGAGCAGTTCTTC.

The gene calls are TRBV11-3 and TRBJ2-2; weak D call: TRBD1 (6 bases). The ends were cut back, 2 bases at V and 4 bases at J, with 23 bases in the middle. This CDR3 is 19 amino acids long. Germline CDR1 reads SGHNT; CDR2 reads YENEEA. CDR3 DNA sequence: TGTGCCAGCAGCTTAAGAACAGCAGTGGGGACAAGCCGCACCGGGGAGCTGTTTTTT. As protein: CASSLRTAVGTSRTGELFF. Full variable domain (rest looked up from reference TRBV11-3 and TRBJ2-2): EAGVVQSPRYKIIEKKQPVAFWCNPISGHNTLYWYLQNLGQGPELLIRYENEEAVDDSQLPKDRFSAERLKGVDSTLKIQPAELGDSAVYLCASSLRTAVGTSRTGELFFGEGSRLTVL.

This chain uses TRBV14 with TRBJ1-2, with D hard to call. Germline CDR1 and CDR2: SGHDN and FVKESK. The CDR3 is 14 residues long. V gave up 1 base and J gave up 4 bases, with 10 bases separating them. CDR3 region: CASSQVGAGYGYTF. The CDR3 nucleotides read TGTGCCAGCAGCCAAGTGGGTGCGGGCTATGGCTACACCTTC.

CDR3 residues: CASSYSKLVSSYEQYF. CDR3 sequence (DNA): TGTGCCAGCAGTTACTCGAAGTTAGTAAGCTCCTACGAGCAGTACTTC. The V and J genes are TRBV6-6 and TRBJ2-7; D remains ambiguous. V was shortened by 0 bases and J by 0 bases, with 12 bases between the two germline ends. Germline V gene lookup returns CDR1 MNHNY and CDR2 SVGAGI (reference sequence). The CDR3 runs 16 residues.

This clone is judged medium-sized (0.01 to 0.1%). The rearrangement joins TRBV4-1 to TRBJ2-3, with D hard to call. This CDR3 is built from 13 residues. Germline CDR1 reads MGHRA; CDR2 reads YSYEKL. Trimming shortened V by 5 bases and J by 1 base, and 7 bases separated the two germline ends. The CDR3 bases are TGCGCCAGCAGCTCCCCCGGCACAGATACGCAGTATTTT. Translation gives CASSSPGTDTQYF.

The gene calls are TRBV6-1 and TRBJ2-3; TRBD1 is a possible D gene (5 bases). The CDR3 totals 14 residues. The V gene's germline CDR1 is MNHNS and CDR2 SASEGT. The V end lost 2 bases, the J end lost 0 bases, and 6 bases lay between the germline ends. The CDR3 nucleotides read TGTGCCAGCAGTGAACAGGGAAGCACAGATACGCAGTATTTT. As protein: CASSEQGSTDTQYF.